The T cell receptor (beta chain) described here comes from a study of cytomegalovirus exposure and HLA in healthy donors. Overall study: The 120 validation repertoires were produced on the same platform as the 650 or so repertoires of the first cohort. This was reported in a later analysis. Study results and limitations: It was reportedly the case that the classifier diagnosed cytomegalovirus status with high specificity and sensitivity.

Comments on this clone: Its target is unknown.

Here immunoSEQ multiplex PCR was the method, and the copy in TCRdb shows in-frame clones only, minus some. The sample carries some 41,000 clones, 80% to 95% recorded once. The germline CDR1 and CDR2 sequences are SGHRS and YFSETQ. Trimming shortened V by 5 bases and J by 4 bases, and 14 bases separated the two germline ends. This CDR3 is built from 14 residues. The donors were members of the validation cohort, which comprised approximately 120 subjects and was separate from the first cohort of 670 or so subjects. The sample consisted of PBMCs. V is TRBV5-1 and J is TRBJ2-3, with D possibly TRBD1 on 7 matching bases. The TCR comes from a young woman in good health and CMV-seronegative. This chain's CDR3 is CASREGASPDTQYF. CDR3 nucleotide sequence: TGCGCCAGCAGGGAGGGGGCGTCCCCAGATACGCAGTATTTT.